Presented here are 31 T cell receptor beta chains from one specimen sequenced in a study of shared clonotypes between healthy human individuals. Assay: immunoSEQ multiplex PCR; the TCRdb copy retains only in-frame clones and omits some. This sample has approximately 980,000 clones, with 76% found just once. The specimen was memory CD4+ T cells sorted from blood. The subset: CD45RA-negative fraction. These TCRs come from a man between 18 and 29 years old in good health.

The chain couples TRBV11-2 to TRBJ2-4, with 11 positions matching TRBD2. V gave up 5 bases and J gave up 4 bases; unmatched junction bases: 4. Germline V gives CDR1 SGHAT, CDR2 FQNNGV. The CDR3 consists of 15 residues. CDR3 sequence reads: CASSLAGGSKNIQYF. The CDR3 DNA is TGTGCCAGCAGCCTAGCGGGGGGAAGTAAAAACATTCAGTACTTC.

The rearrangement uses TRBV9 and TRBJ2-1; 8 nucleotides align to TRBD2. V was clipped by 3 bases and J by 5 bases; unmatched bases: 7. Germline loops: CDR1 SGDLS, CDR2 YYNGEE. The CDR3 consists of 15 residues. This CDR3 is CASSARLALHNEQFF. The CDR3 DNA is TGTGCCAGCAGCGCACGACTAGCGCTTCACAATGAGCAGTTCTTC. The full variable domain, rest sourced from reference TRBV9 and TRBJ2-1, is DSGVTQTPKHLITATGQRVTLRCSPRSGDLSVYWYQQSLDQGLQFLIQYYNGEERAKGNILERFSAQQFPDLHSELNLSSLELGDSALYFCASSARLALHNEQFFGPGTRLTVL.

The chain joins TRBV27 to TRBJ1-5; TRBD1 matches at 9 bases. Germline values: CDR1 MNHEY, CDR2 SMNVEV (reference sequence). The ends lost 6 bases at V and 6 bases at J; junction bases unmatched: 12. This CDR3 comprises 16 residues. CDR3 bases: TGTGCCAGCAGGACAACCGGGACAGGGACCCGTCAGCCCCAGCATTTT. This encodes CASRTTGTGTRQPQHF.

The CDR3 spells CASSLVLAGAAEQFF. CDR3 DNA: TGCGCCAGCAGCTTGGTTTTAGCGGGAGCTGCTGAGCAGTTCTTC. The chain carries TRBV5-1 and TRBJ2-1, with 9 bases aligning to TRBD2. The CDR3 has 15 amino acids. Germline V CDR1 and CDR2: SGHRS, YFSETQ. Trimming cost V 0 bases and J 9 bases; bases outside gene matches: 7.

The table lists this clone with a count of one. The gene calls are TRBV4-1 and TRBJ1-1; TRBD1 agrees at 7 bases. V shed 3 bases, J shed 6 bases, and the junction held 10 bases outside the gene matches. The CDR3 extends over 15 amino acids. Germline CDR1 and CDR2: MGHRA and YSYEKL. Here the CDR3 reads CASSHSGTVIPEAFF. The CDR3 nucleotides read TGCGCCAGCAGCCATTCCGGGACAGTAATCCCTGAAGCTTTCTTT.

This clone showed up just a few times. CDR3 sequence reads: CASGRDRFTEAFF. In nucleotides, the CDR3 is TGTGCCAGCGGTCGAGACAGGTTTACTGAAGCTTTCTTT. The genes are TRBV16 and TRBJ1-1, with a tentative D call TRBD1 (6 bases). Germline CDR1 is KGHSY and CDR2 is FQNENV. CDR3 size: 13 residues. Trimming removed 8 bases at V and 5 bases at J, with 15 bases between. Full variable domain (missing parts from reference TRBV16 and TRBJ1-1): GEEVAQTPKHLVRGEGQKAKLYCAPIKGHSYVFWYQQVLKNEFKFLISFQNENVFDETGMPKERFSAKCLPNSPCSLEIQATKLEDSAVYFCASGRDRFTEAFFGQGTRLTVV.

This chain connects TRBV7-8 to TRBJ2-1; 11 bases agree with TRBD2. The CDR3 has 16 amino acids. J was trimmed by 6 bases and V by 7 bases; bases with no gene match: 11. Germline V gene sequence: CDR1 SGHVS, CDR2 FQNEAQ. Here the CDR3 reads CASKAMPGLAANEQFF. Here the CDR3 DNA reads TGTGCCAGCAAAGCGATGCCGGGACTAGCGGCCAATGAGCAGTTCTTC.

This sequence joins TRBV28 and TRBJ1-2, with TRBD1 matching 7 bases. The CDR3 is 15 amino acids. CDR1 is MDHEN, CDR2 SYDVKM, per germline. The V gene end was trimmed by 2 bases and the J gene end by 1 base; junction bases not matched to a gene: 4. This chain's CDR3 is CASSLRQGYNYGYTF. The CDR3 DNA reads as TGTGCCAGCAGTTTACGACAGGGATATAACTATGGCTACACCTTC.

This chain links TRBV7-9 with TRBJ2-1; 8 bases fit TRBD1. This CDR3 comprises 15 residues. The germline V gene encodes CDR1 SEHNR and CDR2 FQNEAQ (reference sequence). After removal of 3 bases from V and 5 bases from J, the junction contained 6 bases not matched to a gene. The chain's CDR3 is CASSLGRGRDNEQFF. In DNA, the CDR3 is TGTGCCAGCAGCTTGGGCAGGGGGCGCGACAATGAGCAGTTCTTC.

The V call is TRBV6-6, the J call TRBJ1-5; 9 nucleotides align to TRBD1. From germline, CDR1 is MNHNY and CDR2 SVGAGI (reference sequence). The CDR3 runs 14 residues. After removal of 6 bases from V and 11 bases from J, the junction contained 11 bases not matched to a gene. As DNA, the CDR3 is TGTGCCAGCAGGGTACCGGGACAGGGAAGTACCCAGCATTTT. It encodes CASRVPGQGSTQHF.

The chain employs TRBV11-2 and TRBJ2-3; no definite D call. This CDR3 is 13 amino acids long. The germline V gene has CDR1 SGHAT and CDR2 FQNNGV. The V gene lost 8 bases and the J gene lost 1 base, with 10 bases spanning the gap. The CDR3 region is CASLKAGTDTQYF. The DNA for the CDR3 is TGTGCCAGCCTAAAGGCAGGCACAGATACGCAGTATTTT.

The rearrangement links TRBV4-1 to TRBJ2-7, with 7 positions matching TRBD1. Trimming cost V 4 bases and J 6 bases; bases outside gene matches: 9. CDR1 MGHRA and CDR2 YSYEKL come from the germline V gene. The CDR3 sequence is 14 residues long. CDR3 loop: CASSLGTASGEQYF. DNA for the CDR3: TGCGCCAGCAGCCTTGGGACAGCTAGTGGCGAGCAGTACTTC.

The chain is built from TRBV4-3 and TRBJ1-2; no reliable D call. V was pared by 0 bases and J by 7 bases, with 15 bases between. CDR3 size: 15 residues. Germline V gives CDR1 LGHNA, CDR2 YSLEER. The chain's CDR3 is CASSQDFRTEGGYTF. Here the CDR3 DNA reads TGCGCCAGCAGCCAAGATTTTCGTACAGAGGGTGGCTACACCTTC.

The genes are TRBV2 and TRBJ2-7; D is unclear. V was pared by 4 bases and J by 5 bases, with 12 bases between. There are 13 residues in the CDR3. Germline assignment: CDR1 SNHLY and CDR2 FYNNEI. The CDR3 DNA is TGTGCCAGCAGTGTCGGCTATCGGAACGAGCAGTACTTC. Translating gives CASSVGYRNEQYF.

DNA for the CDR3: TGTGCCAGCAGCTTGACAGGGGTAGTCGATAATTCACCCCTCCACTTT. Translating it yields CASSLTGVVDNSPLHF. The rearrangement joins TRBV7-9 to TRBJ1-6, with TRBD1 matching 8 bases. Germline CDR1 and CDR2: SEHNR and FQNEAQ (reference sequence). The junction had 6 bases not matched to a gene; V was cut back by 3 bases and J by 5 bases. There are 16 residues in the CDR3.

This chain uses TRBV7-9 with TRBJ1-3; possible D gene TRBD1, 5 bases. Germline CDR1 reads SEHNR; CDR2 reads FQNEAQ (reference sequence). Trimming removed 1 base from V and 4 bases from J, with 11 bases in between. The CDR3 runs 15 residues. CDR3 nucleotide sequence: TGTGCCAGCAGCTTAGAGCGAGGGGCCGGAAACACCATATATTTT. It translates to CASSLERGAGNTIYF.

The chain carries TRBV5-1 and TRBJ1-1; 7 bases are a match to TRBD1. V dropped 3 bases and J dropped 0; count of bases not matched to a gene: 8. The CDR3 has 16 residues. The germline V gene has CDR1 SGHRS and CDR2 YFSETQ. The CDR3 DNA reads TGCGCCAGCAGCTCGGGACAGCAACACATGAACACTGAAGCTTTCTTT. Translated: CASSSGQQHMNTEAFF.

At least ten counts were recorded for this clone. The chain uses TRBV4-1 and TRBJ1-1; unclear D gene. This CDR3 spans 13 amino acids. CDR1 and CDR2 from the germline V gene are MGHRA and YSYEKL. V shed 7 bases and J shed 4 bases, with 13 bases lying between them. The CDR3 loop reads CASIHSKTTEAFF. In DNA, the CDR3 is TGCGCCAGCATCCACAGCAAGACCACTGAAGCTTTCTTT.

V gene TRBV19 combines with J gene TRBJ2-2; D is perhaps TRBD1 (5 bases). The CDR3 spans 14 residues. The germline V gene has CDR1 LNHDA and CDR2 SQIVND (reference sequence). V was shortened by 0 bases and J by 9 bases, with 11 bases between the two germline ends. CDR3 bases: TGTGCCAGTAGTATAGAGACAGTTCGCCGGGAGCTGTTTTTT. Its translation is CASSIETVRRELFF.

The J gene is TRBJ1-1, the V gene TRBV9, with unresolved D. The CDR3 is made up of 15 amino acids. With 4 bases removed from V and 3 bases from J, the gap between germline ends came to 16 bases. Germline V gene data show CDR1 as SGDLS and CDR2 as YYNGEE. The CDR3 bases are TGTGCCAGCAGCCCATTCCCGGGGAGGGACACTGAAGCTTTCTTT. This codes for CASSPFPGRDTEAFF.

The chain recombines TRBV30 with TRBJ1-2; perhaps TRBD1 as D (6 bases). The CDR3 runs 15 residues. Trimming took 0 bases from V and 8 from J, leaving 19 bases between them. CDR1 and CDR2 from the germline V gene are GTSNPN and SVGIG (reference sequence). The CDR3 DNA is TGTGCCTGGAGTGTAGAGTGGGGGCTAGGACGCGGCTACACCTTC. This translates into CAWSVEWGLGRGYTF.

The rearrangement joins TRBV4-1 to TRBJ2-7; the D call may be TRBD1 or TRBD2 (5 bases each). CDR3 length: 19 residues. V shed 2 bases and J shed 0 bases, with 23 bases lying between them. Germline V lookup: CDR1 MGHRA, CDR2 YSYEKL. The CDR3 is CASSQPRDSGTWSSYEQYF. The CDR3 nucleotides are TGCGCCAGCAGCCAACCAAGAGACTCCGGGACGTGGAGCTCCTACGAGCAGTACTTC.

The rearrangement links TRBV19 to TRBJ2-5; the match to TRBD1 covers 9 bases. The CDR3 length is 16 residues. Germline V gives CDR1 LNHDA, CDR2 SQIVND (reference sequence). The V segment lost 9 bases and the J segment 4 bases; nucleotides outside the gene matches: 15. CDR3 sequence reads: CASSPRSGTGRETQYF. The DNA of the CDR3 is TGTGCCAGCAGTCCACGCTCGGGGACAGGGAGAGAGACCCAGTACTTC.

This sequence joins TRBV30 and TRBJ2-1; D is possibly TRBD1 or TRBD2 (6 bases each). The CDR3 loop spans 17 amino acids. Germline assignment: CDR1 GTSNPN and CDR2 SVGIG (reference sequence). The V end lost 4 bases, the J end lost 0 bases, and 19 bases lay between the germline ends. The CDR3 DNA is TGTGCCTGGACGGTTCTGGGGGGCAAAAGCTCCTACAATGAGCAGTTCTTC. Translated: CAWTVLGGKSSYNEQFF. The full variable domain, completed using reference TRBV30 and TRBJ2-1, is SQTIHQWPATLVQPVGSPLSLECTVEGTSNPNLYWYRQAAGRGLQLLFYSVGIGQISSEVPQNLSASRPQDRQFILSSKKLLLSDSGFYLCAWTVLGGKSSYNEQFFGPGTRLTVL.

This chain links TRBV5-1 with TRBJ1-1; D is possibly TRBD1 (5 bases). The CDR3 totals 19 residues. The V gene's germline CDR1 is SGHRS and CDR2 YFSETQ. V lost 0 bases and J 0 bases, leaving 21 bases between the germline ends. CDR3 amino acids: CASSLAAHSGSIMNTEAFF. CDR3 sequence (DNA): TGCGCCAGCAGCTTGGCCGCCCATTCAGGGAGCATCATGAACACTGAAGCTTTCTTT.

This clone was counted between two and nine times. Other DNA sequences within the sample encode an identical CDR3. The genes are TRBV18 and TRBJ2-1; 8 positions match TRBD2. The length of the CDR3 is 15 residues. CDR1 and CDR2 (germline): KGHSH, LQKENI. The J segment lost 3 bases and the V segment lost 0 bases, leaving 1 base of the junction unmatched. CDR3 nucleotide sequence: TGTGCCAGCTCACCACCCGCGGGAGGCTACAATGAGCAGTTCTTC. Translating it yields CASSPPAGGYNEQFF.

The chain is built from TRBV2 and TRBJ2-7, with 7 positions matching TRBD2. Trimming removed 0 bases from V and 2 bases from J; junction bases left unmatched: 7. CDR1 is SNHLY and CDR2 is FYNNEI in the germline V gene. This CDR3 is built from 16 residues. The CDR3 DNA is TGTGCCAGCAGTGAAGCGCTTTTGGCGGGAGCCTACGAGCAGTACTTC. It is translated as CASSEALLAGAYEQYF.

The chain links TRBV5-4 to TRBJ2-1; 9 nucleotides line up with TRBD1. The CDR3 covers 15 residues. J gave up 6 bases and V 3 bases, and 7 bases lay outside the gene matches. The germline V gene encodes CDR1 SGHNT and CDR2 YYREEE (reference sequence). The CDR3 DNA follows: TGTGCCAGCAGCTCCCGGGACAGGGTAGGCAATGAGCAGTTCTTC. It translates to CASSSRDRVGNEQFF. Based on the CDR3 plus reference TRBV5-4 and TRBJ2-1, the full variable domain is ETGVTQSPTHLIKTRGQQVTLRCSSQSGHNTVSWYQQALGQGPQFIFQYYREEENGRGNFPPRFSGLQFPNYSSELNVNALELDDSALYLCASSSRDRVGNEQFFGPGTRLTVL.

This chain joins TRBV9 and TRBJ2-2; no definite D call. Trimming stripped 2 bases from V and 6 bases from J, with 8 bases between. Germline loops: CDR1 SGDLS, CDR2 YYNGEE. The CDR3 consists of 13 residues. The CDR3 nucleotides read TGTGCCAGCAGCGTGGAGATCGCCGGGGAGCTGTTTTTT. It translates to CASSVEIAGELFF. The full variable domain, its missing parts supplied by reference TRBV9 and TRBJ2-2, is DSGVTQTPKHLITATGQRVTLRCSPRSGDLSVYWYQQSLDQGLQFLIQYYNGEERAKGNILERFSAQQFPDLHSELNLSSLELGDSALYFCASSVEIAGELFFGEGSRLTVL.

The rearrangement uses TRBV7-8 and TRBJ1-2; 8 bases align to TRBD1. The ends lost 5 bases at V and 1 base at J; junction bases unmatched: 12. This CDR3 region has 17 residues. Germline lookup yields CDR1 SGHVS and CDR2 FQNEAQ. CDR3 nucleotide sequence: TGTGCCAGCAGCCTCCTCTCCGGGACAGGCAATAACTATGGCTACACCTTC. It yields the protein CASSLLSGTGNNYGYTF. The entire variable domain, with the rest obtained from reference TRBV7-8 and TRBJ1-2, is as follows: GAGVSQSPRYKVAKRGQDVALRCDPISGHVSLFWYQQALGQGPEFLTYFQNEAQLDKSGLPSDRFFAERPEGSVSTLKIQRTQQEDSAVYLCASSLLSGTGNNYGYTFGSGTRLTVV.

The J gene is TRBJ2-3, the V gene TRBV4-1; 10 bases fit TRBD2. CDR1 and CDR2 from the germline V gene are MGHRA and YSYEKL. The ends lost 3 bases at V and 1 base at J; junction bases unmatched: 7. The CDR3 runs to 17 residues. The CDR3 bases are TGCGCCAGCAGCCAGTACTCCCTAGCGGGGGGCACAGATACGCAGTATTTT. Its translation: CASSQYSLAGGTDTQYF.